This entry lists 29 T cell receptor beta chains sequenced from one sample in a study of T cell responses to AZD1222 COVID-19 vaccine listed by TCRdb under 2021. Receptors were amplified or captured by the immunoSEQ multiplex PCR assay. TCRdb re-hosts the immuneACCESS table, in-frame sequences only. Its copies lack some clones; in the studies checked, an unresolved V gene accounts for under half of them, and the cause for the rest is not known. Recorded for this sample are about 120,000 clones; roughly 92% of them occurred a single time. 4.5% of the sample is in the top ten clones. According to the study, the label for this sample's time point signals: baseline before first vaccination. The sample in question was peripheral blood, obtained on day 0 of AZD1222 vaccination. Every receptor here comes from an adult in good health.

V is TRBV6-5 and J is TRBJ1-1; a possible D gene is TRBD1 (6 bases). Germline V gene data show CDR1 as MNHEY and CDR2 as SVGAGI. This CDR3 comprises 13 residues. Trimming took off 7 bases at V and 5 bases at J, with 14 bases between the two ends. The CDR3 reads CASNNERGTEAFF. The CDR3 DNA reads TGTGCCAGCAATAATGAGAGGGGGACTGAAGCTTTCTTT.

The rearrangement joins TRBV6-5 to TRBJ1-1; D not resolved. CDR3 size: 13 residues. Per the germline V gene, CDR1 is MNHEY and CDR2 is SVGAGI. With 8 bases removed from V and 3 bases from J, the gap between germline ends came to 13 bases. The CDR3, as DNA: TGTGCCAGCTCCCTTGGGCAGGACACTGAAGCTTTCTTT. It translates to CASSLGQDTEAFF.

The genes are TRBV6-4 and TRBJ1-4; possibly TRBD1 for D (5 bases). Germline V lookup: CDR1 MRHNA, CDR2 SNTAGT. The V end lost 6 bases, the J end lost 4 bases, and 18 bases lay between the germline ends. The CDR3 is 16 amino acids. The CDR3: CASSLHGTANNEKLFF. The CDR3 coding sequence is TGTGCCAGCAGCCTACACGGGACCGCGAATAATGAAAAACTGTTTTTT.

This chain joins TRBV21-1 and TRBJ1-6; no DNA check was done on the table's D call, TRBD1. TRBV21-1 is marked as a pseudogene. The CDR3 covers 13 residues. The CDR3 region has the DNA TGTGCCTTCGCCGGGACAGTGGAATCACCCCTCCACTTT. It codes for CAFAGTVESPLHF.

The chain couples TRBV27 to TRBJ2-7; 11 bases are shared with TRBD2. Germline V CDR1 and CDR2: MNHEY, SMNVEV (reference sequence). The length of the CDR3 is 15 residues. The V gene end was trimmed by 6 bases and the J gene end by 2 bases; junction bases not matched to a gene: 6. CDR3 loop: CASRPGLAATYEQYF. The CDR3 DNA reads as TGTGCCAGCAGACCGGGACTAGCGGCTACCTACGAGCAGTACTTC.

The rearrangement uses TRBV7-2 and TRBJ1-5; maybe TRBD1 (5 bases). This CDR3 is built from 14 residues. CDR1 is SGHTA and CDR2 is FQGNSA in the germline V gene. V dropped 5 bases and J dropped 4 bases, with 12 bases sitting between them. The CDR3 nucleotides are TGTGCCAGCAGCCCTGTACAGGTTAATCAGCCCCAGCATTTT. Translated, it gives CASSPVQVNQPQHF.

The genes are TRBV19 and TRBJ1-4, with D maybe TRBD1 (6 bases). The V and J ends lost 2 bases and 8 bases respectively, with 18 bases between them. The CDR3 covers 16 residues. Germline-derived CDR1 and CDR2 are LNHDA and SQIVND (reference sequence). CDR3 nucleotides: TGTGCCAGTAGTATAACCCAACAGGGCAGAAGCGAAAAACTGTTTTTT. This sequence encodes CASSITQQGRSEKLFF. The full variable domain, its missing parts supplied by reference TRBV19 and TRBJ1-4, is DGGITQSPKYLFRKEGQNVTLSCEQNLNHDAMYWYRQDPGQGLRLIYYSQIVNDFQKGDIAEGYSVSREKKESFPLTVTSAQKNPTAFYLCASSITQQGRSEKLFFGSGTQLSVL.

V and J are TRBV28 and TRBJ2-1, with 7 bases aligning to TRBD2. Germline-derived CDR1 and CDR2 are MDHEN and SYDVKM. This CDR3 is built from 16 residues. V dropped 7 bases and J dropped 6; count of bases not matched to a gene: 15. DNA for the CDR3: TGTGCCAGCACCTCCCCTGGTGCGGGGGAGCGCAATGAGCAGTTCTTC. Its protein product is CASTSPGAGERNEQFF.

The chain carries TRBV6-1 and TRBJ1-6; no reliable D call. Germline CDR1 and CDR2: MNHNS and SASEGT. V lost 2 bases and J 6 bases, leaving 11 bases between the germline ends. This CDR3 contains 15 residues. The CDR3 region is CASSELRNRNSPLHF. CDR3 bases: TGTGCCAGCAGTGAATTAAGAAACCGTAATTCACCCCTCCACTTT.

The chain couples TRBV9 to TRBJ2-1; no definite D call. CDR1 and CDR2 from the germline V gene are SGDLS and YYNGEE. Deletions cut 0 bases from V and 8 bases from J, with 6 bases between. The CDR3 length is 12 residues. CDR3 in amino acids: CASSVGSYEQFF. The CDR3 nucleotides are TGTGCCAGCAGCGTAGGGAGTTATGAGCAGTTCTTC.

The chain uses TRBV27 and TRBJ1-1; tentatively, D is TRBD1 (6 bases). V was clipped by 6 bases and J by 11 bases, with 19 bases between them. Germline CDR1 is MNHEY and CDR2 is SMNVEV (reference sequence). The CDR3 runs to 13 residues. CDR3 DNA sequence: TGTGCCAGCAGGGGACACAGGGTCTCGCGGGCTTTCTTT. As protein: CASRGHRVSRAFF.

Written as DNA, the CDR3 is TGTGCCAGCAGCTTAGCGAAGACGAGCACAGATACGCAGTATTTT. Translation: CASSLAKTSTDTQYF. This chain links TRBV7-6 with TRBJ2-3, with unresolved D. V lost 0 bases and J lost 0, with 7 bases in between. The CDR3 is 15 amino acids. CDR1 and CDR2 (germline): SGHVS, FNYEAQ.

The rearrangement joins TRBV5-8 to TRBJ2-7, with 7 bases identical to TRBD1. After removal of 3 bases from V and 0 bases from J, the junction contained 6 bases not matched to a gene. The CDR3 has 15 amino acids. Germline lookup yields CDR1 SGHTS and CDR2 YDEGEE. The CDR3 nucleotides are TGTGCCAGCAGCTCCGGGACAGTTTTCTCCTACGAGCAGTACTTC. Translating gives CASSSGTVFSYEQYF. Looking up the rest from reference TRBV5-8 and TRBJ2-7 gives the full variable domain: EAGVTQSPTHLIKTRGQQATLRCSPISGHTSVYWYQQALGLGLQFLLWYDEGEERNRGNFPPRFSGRQFPNYSSELNVNALELEDSALYLCASSSGTVFSYEQYFGPGTRLTVT.

This chain uses TRBV30 with TRBJ2-7; 7 nucleotides line up with TRBD1. Germline CDR1 is GTSNPN and CDR2 is SVGIG (reference sequence). V trimming: 4 bases; J trimming: 3 bases; junction bases outside the gene matches: 6. This CDR3 is built from 13 residues. CDR3 coding DNA: TGTGCCTGGAAGACAGGGAGTGACTACGAGCAGTACTTC. Translated, it gives CAWKTGSDYEQYF.

The chain has TRBV3-1 (or the pseudogene TRBV3-2) and TRBJ1-1; D unresolved. CDR3 size: 13 residues. Looked up from germline, CDR1 is LGHDT and CDR2 is YNNKEL (reference sequence). Trimming removed 1 base at V and 11 bases at J, with 14 bases between. The CDR3 bases are TGTGCCAGCAGCCAAGTCTCCGTACACGGGGCTTTCTTT. As protein: CASSQVSVHGAFF.

This clone was seen only once. The chain recombines TRBV27 with TRBJ2-7, with 7 bases that match TRBD1. J lost 4 bases, V lost 3 bases, and 3 bases had no gene match. The CDR3 totals 13 residues. CDR1 MNHEY and CDR2 SMNVEV come from the germline V gene (reference sequence). CDR3 sequence reads: CASSFTQGYEQYF. CDR3 sequence (DNA): TGTGCCAGCAGTTTCACACAGGGGTACGAGCAGTACTTC.

The rearrangement joins TRBV6-5 to TRBJ2-7, with D possibly TRBD2 on 5 matching bases. The CDR3 contains 15 residues. V was pared by 0 bases and J by 2 bases, with 11 bases between. Germline CDR1 is MNHEY and CDR2 is SVGAGI. DNA of the CDR3: TGTGCCAGCAGTTACTCCGAGGGAGCCCCCTACGAGCAGTACTTC. Translated, it gives CASSYSEGAPYEQYF.

The chain combines TRBV7-2 with TRBJ1-6; a weak D match, TRBD1 (6 bases). Germline V gives CDR1 SGHTA, CDR2 FQGNSA. The V gene lost 5 bases and the J gene lost 0 bases, with 8 bases spanning the gap. CDR3 length: 15 residues. This CDR3 is CASSKDSSYNSPLHF. The CDR3 nucleotides are TGTGCCAGCAGCAAGGACAGCTCCTATAATTCACCCCTCCACTTT.

V and J are TRBV7-8 and TRBJ2-7; 10 bases are shared with TRBD1. Trimming took 5 bases from V and 3 from J; bases not matched to a gene: 1. Germline V lookup: CDR1 SGHVS, CDR2 FQNEAQ. The CDR3 sequence is 13 residues long. In nucleotides, the CDR3 is TGTGCCAGCAGCCGGACAGGGGGCTACGAGCAGTACTTC. Translation gives CASSRTGGYEQYF.

This chain uses TRBV4-3 with TRBJ1-2; perhaps TRBD1 as D (6 bases). CDR3 length equals 17 residues. With 0 bases removed from V and 5 bases from J, the gap between germline ends came to 19 bases. CDR1 and CDR2 (germline): LGHNA, YSLEER. The CDR3 region is CASSQDSTGVGWYGYTF. The CDR3 DNA sequence: TGCGCCAGCAGCCAAGATTCGACAGGCGTCGGATGGTATGGCTACACCTTC.

V usage is TRBV5-6 and J usage is TRBJ1-5, with D possibly being TRBD1 (6 bases). The CDR3 runs to 14 residues. In germline, CDR1 is SGHDT, CDR2 YYEEEE. Trimming stripped 4 bases from V and 4 bases from J, with 12 bases between. The CDR3 DNA reads as TGTGCCAGCAGCGCCGGACAGAGTAATCAGCCCCAGCATTTT. Translated, it gives CASSAGQSNQPQHF.

CDR3 nucleotides: TGTGCCAGCAGCGTAGAGGGGGACGGCTGGGTCAATGAGCAGTTCTTC. It codes for CASSVEGDGWVNEQFF. The chain joins TRBV9 to TRBJ2-1, with D possibly TRBD1 on 6 matching bases. Germline V gene lookup returns CDR1 SGDLS and CDR2 YYNGEE. The CDR3 consists of 16 residues. Trimming stripped 0 bases from V and 6 bases from J, with 16 bases between.

The chain carries TRBV7-6 and TRBJ1-1; the D gene is possibly TRBD1 (5 bases). Germline V gives CDR1 SGHVS, CDR2 FNYEAQ. Trimming took off 4 bases at V and 1 base at J, with 10 bases between the two ends. The CDR3 spans 14 residues. For the CDR3, the DNA is TGTGCCAGCAGCTCGCGGGGGACGAACACTGAAGCTTTCTTT. Its translation: CASSSRGTNTEAFF.

This chain uses TRBV29-1 with TRBJ1-2; D call uncertain. The CDR3 totals 11 residues. V lost 4 bases and J 4 bases, leaving 7 bases between the germline ends. Per germline, CDR1 SQVTM and CDR2 ANQGSEA. Written as DNA, the CDR3 is TGCAGCGTTGCTGTCTCCTATGGCTACACCTTC. Translation: CSVAVSYGYTF.

V is TRBV15 and J is TRBJ2-3; D is undetermined. The CDR3 has 11 residues. Trimming stripped 0 bases from V and 9 bases from J, with 4 bases between. Germline V gene sequence: CDR1 LNHNV, CDR2 YYDKDF (reference sequence). In DNA, the CDR3 is TGTGCCACCAGCAGAGATGGGACGCAGTATTTT. This codes for CATSRDGTQYF.

This chain connects TRBV6-2 or TRBV6-3 to TRBJ2-7; perhaps TRBD2 as D (6 bases). Trimming took off 5 bases at V and 6 bases at J, with 8 bases between the two ends. This CDR3 is built from 11 residues. The V gene's germline CDR1 is MNHEY and CDR2 SVGEGT. CDR3 DNA: TGTGCCAGCAGTAGAGCGGGCGAGCAGTACTTC. Its protein is CASSRAGEQYF.

The chain is built from TRBV4-2 and TRBJ2-7; D is undetermined. There are 11 residues in the CDR3. CDR1 LGHNA and CDR2 YNFKEQ come from the germline V gene. V was trimmed by 1 base and J by 6 bases, leaving 4 bases between them. CDR3 DNA: TGTGCCAGCAGCCAAGCCGCCGAGCAGTACTTC. Its translation is CASSQAAEQYF.

Here the CDR3 reads CASSHGGGNTEAFF. In DNA form, the CDR3 reads TGCGCCAGCAGCCACGGAGGTGGGAACACTGAAGCTTTCTTT. The chain couples TRBV5-1 to TRBJ1-1; D is undetermined. Trimming removed 4 bases at V and 1 base at J, with 11 bases between. In germline, CDR1 is SGHRS, CDR2 YFSETQ. The CDR3 loop spans 14 amino acids. Looking up the rest from reference TRBV5-1 and TRBJ1-1 gives the full variable domain: KAGVTQTPRYLIKTRGQQVTLSCSPISGHRSVSWYQQTPGQGLQFLFEYFSETQRNKGNFPGRFSGRQFSNSRSEMNVSTLELGDSALYLCASSHGGGNTEAFFGQGTRLTVV.

This chain joins TRBV28 and TRBJ2-7, with TRBD2 matching over 15 bases. Trimming at V came to 7 bases and at J to 0 bases, leaving 13 bases not matched to a gene. Per germline, CDR1 MDHEN and CDR2 SYDVKM. This CDR3 region has 19 residues. CDR3 sequence reads: CASTSPGLAGGTSSYEQYF. The CDR3 DNA reads as TGTGCCAGCACCTCTCCAGGACTAGCGGGGGGGACGAGCTCCTACGAGCAGTACTTC.